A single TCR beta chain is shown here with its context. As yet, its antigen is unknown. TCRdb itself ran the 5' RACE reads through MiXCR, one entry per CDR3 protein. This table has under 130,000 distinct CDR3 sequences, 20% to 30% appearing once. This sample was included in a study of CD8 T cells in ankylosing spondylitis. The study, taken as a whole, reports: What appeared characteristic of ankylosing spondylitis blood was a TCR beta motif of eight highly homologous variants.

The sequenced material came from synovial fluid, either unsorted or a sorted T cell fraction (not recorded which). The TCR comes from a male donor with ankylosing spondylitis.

The DNA of the CDR3 is TGTGCCAGCAGTTTTCTCCGGGCAGGGGCCACAGATACGCAGTATTTT. Amino acid sequence: CASSFLRAGATDTQYF. The rearrangement uses TRBV27 and TRBJ2-3, with D maybe TRBD1 (6 bases). Germline CDR1 is MNHEY and CDR2 is SMNVEV (reference sequence). V lost 3 bases to trimming and J lost 2 bases, with 15 bases between them. This CDR3 region has 16 residues.